This T cell receptor (beta chain) was recorded in a study of T cell responses to AZD1222 COVID-19 vaccine. This clone was found a few times. The repertoire was sequenced with immunoSEQ multiplex PCR; TCRdb's copy has only in-frame clones and lacks some. This table holds about 56,000 clones, 70% to 90% found once. The CDR3 totals 15 residues. Trimming shortened V by 0 bases and J by 9 bases, and 12 bases separated the two germline ends. Germline V gene lookup returns CDR1 MNHEY and CDR2 SVGAGI. The chain carries TRBV6-5 and TRBJ1-6; D gene ambiguous. The material was peripheral blood, obtained on day 0 of AZD1222 vaccination. This sequence was found in an adult in good health. For the CDR3, the DNA is TGTGCCAGCAGTTACTCGACGGGTCAGGTTTCACCCCTCCACTTT. As protein: CASSYSTGQVSPLHF.